The 18 T cell receptor beta chains presented below share a single source sample, sequenced in a study of blood T cell repertoires in COVID-19. Assay: immunoSEQ multiplex PCR; the TCRdb copy retains only in-frame clones and omits some. The sample contains nearly 60,000 clones, nearly 90% of which appear only once. The sample consisted of peripheral blood. These receptors were taken from a man aged 60-69 years with active COVID-19.

The chain recombines TRBV6-2 or TRBV6-3 with TRBJ2-7; the D is unclear. CDR3 length: 18 amino acids. The V gene lost 2 bases and the J gene lost 1 base, with 21 bases spanning the gap. Germline CDR1 MNHEY, CDR2 SVGEGT. Here the CDR3 DNA reads TGTGCCAGCAGTTACCCCTTCCAGATCGGGTCCGTATCCTACGAGCAGTACTTC. This translates into CASSYPFQIGSVSYEQYF.

This chain uses TRBV24-1 with TRBJ2-7; maybe TRBD2 (6 bases). Looked up from germline, CDR1 is KGHDR and CDR2 is SFDVKD. The germline V and J ends were trimmed by 11 bases and 2 bases, with 18 bases remaining between them. CDR3 length: 14 residues. This chain's CDR3 is CAISKEGTTYEQYF. The CDR3, as DNA: TGTGCCATCTCGAAGGAGGGGACCACCTACGAGCAGTACTTC.

The chain has TRBV6-6 and TRBJ1-1; no firm D call. The CDR3 sequence is 14 residues long. Per the germline V gene, CDR1 is MNHNY and CDR2 is SVGAGI (reference sequence). The V end lost 7 bases, the J end lost 2 bases, and 14 bases lay between the germline ends. CDR3 region: CASIPPGGNTEAFF. The CDR3 bases are TGTGCCAGCATTCCCCCGGGAGGAAACACTGAAGCTTTCTTT.

V is TRBV24-1 and J is TRBJ2-3; 9 positions agree with TRBD1. The CDR3 is made up of 17 amino acids. The germline V gene has CDR1 KGHDR and CDR2 SFDVKD. The V segment lost 3 bases and the J segment 3 bases; nucleotides outside the gene matches: 9. This CDR3 is CATSDAGTGRSTDTQYF. CDR3 bases: TGTGCCACCAGTGATGCGGGGACAGGGAGATCGACAGATACGCAGTATTTT.

The CDR3 nucleotides read TGTGCCAGCAGCACGACTAGCGGGAGAGATGAGCAGTTCTTC. This translates into CASSTTSGRDEQFF. V usage is TRBV9 and J usage is TRBJ2-1, with 12 bases lining up with TRBD2. The V segment lost 4 bases and the J segment 8 bases; nucleotides outside the gene matches: 4. The CDR3 length is 14 residues. Germline-derived CDR1 and CDR2 are SGDLS and YYNGEE.

The rearrangement uses TRBV7-9 and TRBJ1-2, with 8 bases fitting TRBD1. CDR3 size: 15 residues. Germline values: CDR1 SEHNR, CDR2 FQNEAQ (reference sequence). J lost 2 bases, V lost 5 bases, and 7 bases had no gene match. CDR3 sequence reads: CASSKTGGMNYGYTF. DNA of the CDR3: TGTGCCAGCAGCAAAACAGGGGGAATGAACTATGGCTACACCTTC.

The CDR3 DNA reads as TGTGCCAGCAGACCGGGACACCTAAGGGATGATTCACCCCTCCACTTT. It translates to CASRPGHLRDDSPLHF. The gene calls are TRBV3-1 (or the pseudogene TRBV3-2) and TRBJ1-6; possibly TRBD1 for D (6 bases). The CDR3 spans 16 residues. Trimming cost V 6 bases and J 8 bases, with 20 bases left between them. Per germline, CDR1 LGHDT and CDR2 YNNKEL (reference sequence).

The chain recombines TRBV28 with TRBJ2-3; D possibly corresponds to TRBD2 (5 bases). Germline lookup yields CDR1 MDHEN and CDR2 SYDVKM. The CDR3 consists of 14 residues. V gave up 7 bases and J gave up 2 bases, with 13 bases separating them. The CDR3 DNA is TGTGCCAGCACCAGGAGCGGCCTCACAGATACGCAGTATTTT. This translates into CASTRSGLTDTQYF.

The V gene is TRBV19, the J gene TRBJ2-2; TRBD2 might be the D (5 bases). Trimming took off 9 bases at V and 5 bases at J, with 7 bases between the two ends. This CDR3 is 11 amino acids long. Germline V gene sequence: CDR1 LNHDA, CDR2 SQIVND (reference sequence). CDR3 loop: CASRGTGELFF. The CDR3, as DNA: TGTGCCAGCCGGGGAACCGGGGAGCTGTTTTTT.

This clone was seen a single time. The chain carries TRBV4-1 and TRBJ2-3; 7 bases align to TRBD1. The CDR3 is 14 residues long. Looked up from germline, CDR1 is MGHRA and CDR2 is YSYEKL. J gave up 1 base and V 4 bases, and 2 bases lay outside the gene matches. The CDR3 sequence is CASSRGTGTDTQYF. The CDR3 bases are TGCGCCAGCAGCCGAGGGACAGGCACAGATACGCAGTATTTT.

This chain joins TRBV6-6 and TRBJ1-4, with TRBD1 matching over 9 bases. The CDR3 length is 14 residues. The V segment lost 8 bases and the J segment 8 bases; nucleotides outside the gene matches: 9. Germline lookup yields CDR1 MNHNY and CDR2 SVGAGI (reference sequence). The CDR3, as DNA: TGTGCCAGCGGAGAGACAGGGGGTAGGGAAAAACTGTTTTTT. The encoded protein is CASGETGGREKLFF.

A single count supports this clone. This chain uses TRBV4-3 with TRBJ1-2, with D maybe TRBD1 (5 bases). The CDR3 runs to 16 residues. The germline CDR1 and CDR2 sequences are LGHNA and YSLEER. V was cut by 0 bases and J by 6 bases, with 17 bases left in between. Here the CDR3 DNA reads TGCGCCAGCAGCCAAGAACGGAAGGGGTTTCCTGATGGCTACACCTTC. Amino acid sequence: CASSQERKGFPDGYTF.

The genes are TRBV5-1 and TRBJ2-2; a possible D gene is TRBD2 (5 bases). From germline, CDR1 is SGHRS and CDR2 YFSETQ. V was shortened by 1 base and J by 1 base, with 8 bases between the two germline ends. The length of the CDR3 is 15 residues. CDR3 region: CASSLLRGNTGELFF. CDR3 in DNA: TGCGCCAGCAGCTTGCTACGGGGGAACACCGGGGAGCTGTTTTTT.

V and J are TRBV12-5 and TRBJ2-3; weak D call: TRBD1 (6 bases). The CDR3 extends over 13 amino acids. CDR1 is LGHNT, CDR2 FRNRAP, per germline. V was clipped by 4 bases and J by 3 bases, with 8 bases between them. Written as DNA, the CDR3 is TGTGCTAGTGGTTCAGGGGAGACAGATACGCAGTATTTT. It encodes CASGSGETDTQYF.

This chain uses TRBV7-3 with TRBJ2-2; 8 nucleotides line up with TRBD2. The CDR3 totals 15 residues. CDR1 and CDR2 from the germline V gene are SGHTA and FQGTGA. With V trimmed by 5 bases and J by 7 bases, 9 bases remained unmatched. CDR3 bases: TGTGCCAGCAGCAGAGCGGGGGCCTCCCTCGGGGAGCTGTTTTTT. Translated: CASSRAGASLGELFF. The full variable domain, its missing parts supplied by reference TRBV7-3 and TRBJ2-2, is GAGVSQTPSNKVTEKGKYVELRCDPISGHTALYWYRQSLGQGPEFLIYFQGTGAADDSGLPNDRFFAVRPEGSVSTLKIQRTERGDSAVYLCASSRAGASLGELFFGEGSRLTVL.

V gene TRBV15 combines with J gene TRBJ1-1, with D perhaps matching TRBD1 (6 bases). V gave up 4 bases and J gave up 1 base, with 13 bases separating them. CDR1 and CDR2 (germline): LNHNV, YYDKDF (reference sequence). The CDR3 length is 15 residues. This chain's CDR3 is CATSTLWGQNTEAFF. Here the CDR3 DNA reads TGTGCCACCAGCACCCTATGGGGACAGAACACTGAAGCTTTCTTT.

The chain is built from TRBV6-5 and TRBJ1-6; D unresolved. V was pared by 8 bases and J by 6 bases, with 11 bases between. The germline V gene encodes CDR1 MNHEY and CDR2 SVGAGI. CDR3 length: 13 amino acids. The CDR3 DNA sequence: TGTGCCAGCTGTTCTATCATTAATTCACCCCTCCACTTT. Its protein is CASCSIINSPLHF.

The chain is built from TRBV10-1 and TRBJ1-1; 8 bases match TRBD1. The CDR3 covers 14 residues. Per germline, CDR1 WNHNN and CDR2 SYGVQD (reference sequence). The junction had 4 bases not matched to a gene; V was cut back by 6 bases and J by 1 base. The DNA of the CDR3 is TGCGCCAGCAGCCGGACAGGGCAGAACACTGAAGCTTTCTTT. It yields the protein CASSRTGQNTEAFF.